This section outlines one T cell receptor beta chain sequence together with its context. Its antigen remains unknown. The CDR3 is cut off 3 residues early in the read; its end comes from the germline J gene. Germline-derived CDR1 and CDR2 are PRHDT and FYEKMQ (reference sequence). The CDR3 spans 15 residues. V shed 4 bases, J shed 2 bases, and the junction held 5 bases outside the gene matches. Assay: immunoSEQ multiplex PCR; the TCRdb copy retains only in-frame clones and omits some. The sample table includes about 52,000 clones. CD4+CD25+CD127- Tregs, CD4+CD25- non-Tregs, CD4 and CD8 cells were sorted. This sample is drawn from a study of Tregs in tolerant kidney transplant recipients. Whole-study results and caveats: Tolerant patients' donor-specific Tregs expanded beyond overall Tregs, suggesting antigen-driven growth. Biological reproducibility was not directly addressed, but technical replication error appeared minimal. Expanding Tregs on activated donor B cells appeared to best identify donor-specific TCRbeta clones.

Specimen: CD4+ T cells from blood, collected before the transplant. V and J are TRBV13 and TRBJ1-3; 7 bases are shared with TRBD1. The TCR originated in a human donor who received a combined kidney and bone marrow transplant. The CDR3 loop reads CASSSPDRAGNTIYF. Incomplete CDR3 DNA: TGTGCCAGCAGCTCTCCCGACAGGGCTGGAAACACC.